This T cell receptor (beta chain) was profiled in a study of control samples from healthy donors and cancer patients. Only one count was recorded for this clone. Sequencing used immunoSEQ multiplex PCR; TCRdb keeps in-frame clones, though not all of them. The table lists just under 80,000 clones, around 90% of them singletons. CDR1 is SGHDN, CDR2 FVKESK, per germline. J lost 3 bases, V lost 6 bases, and 4 bases had no gene match. The CDR3 extends over 13 amino acids. The specimen was PBMCs. This chain links TRBV14 with TRBJ1-1, with 7 bases identical to TRBD1. The TCR originated in a woman aged 55-70 years with head and neck cancer. The CDR3 is CASRPQGHTEAFF. The CDR3 DNA reads TGTGCCAGCAGACCACAGGGGCACACTGAAGCTTTCTTT.